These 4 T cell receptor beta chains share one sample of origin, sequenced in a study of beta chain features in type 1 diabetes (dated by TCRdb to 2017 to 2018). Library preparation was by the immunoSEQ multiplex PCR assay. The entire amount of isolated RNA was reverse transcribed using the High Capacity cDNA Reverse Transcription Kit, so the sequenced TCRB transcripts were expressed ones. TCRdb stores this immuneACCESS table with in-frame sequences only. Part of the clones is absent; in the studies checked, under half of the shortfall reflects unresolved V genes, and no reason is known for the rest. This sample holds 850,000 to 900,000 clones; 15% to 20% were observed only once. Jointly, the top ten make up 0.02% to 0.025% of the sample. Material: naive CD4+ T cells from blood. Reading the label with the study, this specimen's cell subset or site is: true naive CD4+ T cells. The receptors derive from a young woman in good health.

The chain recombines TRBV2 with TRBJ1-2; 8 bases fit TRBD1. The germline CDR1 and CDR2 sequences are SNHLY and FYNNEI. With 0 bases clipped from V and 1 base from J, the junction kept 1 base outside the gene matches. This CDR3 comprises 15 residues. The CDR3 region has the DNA TGTGCCAGCAGTGAAGCGACAGGGGTTAACTATGGCTACACCTTC. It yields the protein CASSEATGVNYGYTF.

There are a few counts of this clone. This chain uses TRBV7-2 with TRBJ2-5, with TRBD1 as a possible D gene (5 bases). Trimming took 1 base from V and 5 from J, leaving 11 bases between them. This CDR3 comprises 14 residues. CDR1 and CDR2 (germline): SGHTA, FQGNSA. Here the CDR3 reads CASSLGQGIETQYF. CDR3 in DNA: TGTGCCAGCAGCTTAGGTCAGGGAATTGAGACCCAGTACTTC.

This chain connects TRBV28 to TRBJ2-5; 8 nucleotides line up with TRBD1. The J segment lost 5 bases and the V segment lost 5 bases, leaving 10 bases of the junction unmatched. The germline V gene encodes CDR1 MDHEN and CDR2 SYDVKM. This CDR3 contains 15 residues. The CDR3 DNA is TGTGCCAGCAGTCCACGGACAGGGAAAGGGGAGACCCAGTACTTC. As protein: CASSPRTGKGETQYF.

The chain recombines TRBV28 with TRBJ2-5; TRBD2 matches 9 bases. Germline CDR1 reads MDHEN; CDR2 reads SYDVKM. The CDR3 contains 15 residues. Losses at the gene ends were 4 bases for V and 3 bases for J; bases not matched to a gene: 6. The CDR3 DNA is TGTGCCAGCAGTTCTCCTAGCGGGATAAAAGAGACCCAGTACTTC. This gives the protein CASSSPSGIKETQYF.